These T cell receptor beta chains were read from a single sample in a study of molecular identifiers for immune sequencing clone quantification. In TCRdb, the PCR reads were re-called with MiXCR into one record per CDR3 protein. The data show under 800,000 distinct CDR3 sequences, about 25% seen once. The sample consisted of naive CD8+ T cells from blood, with Jurkat cell RNA spiked in. These receptors came from a human donor in good health. Some libraries in this study had Jurkat cell RNA spiked in. The CDR3 runs from the conserved cysteine through the conserved F or W. D genes are given only for firm matches. Clone size appears in some rows only: once, few, many, or a class for an expanded clone.

TRBJ2-1,TRBV28,-,-,CASSPDRYEQFF,TGTGCCAGCAGTCCTGACAGGTATGAGCAGTTCTTC
TRBJ2-1,TRBV6-1,few,-,CASSEAWNPVF,TGTGCCAGCAGTGAAGCTTGGAATCCGGTCTTC
TRBJ2-1,TRBV20-1,few,TRBD1,CSASEQGSYNEQFF,TGCAGTGCTTCTGAACAGGGGAGCTACAATGAGCAGTTCTTC
TRBJ2-7,TRBV27,-,TRBD1,CASSLTGVVSYGQYF,TGTGCCAGCAGTTTAACAGGGGTGGTCTCCTACGGGCAGTACTTC
TRBJ1-2,TRBV4-3,many,-,CASSQDRNNYGYTF,TGCGCCAGCAGCCAAGACAGAAATAACTATGGCTACACCTTC
TRBJ2-3,TRBV3-1,-,TRBD2,CASNPRLAGGPDTQYF,TGTGCCAGCAACCCACGACTAGCGGGGGGACCAGATACGCAGTATTTT
TRBJ1-2,TRBV20-1,many,TRBD1,CSARSPAGGQFFYGYTF,TGCAGTGCTAGATCCCCGGCAGGGGGTCAATTTTTCTATGGCTACACCTTC
TRBJ1-5,TRBV15,few,TRBD1,CATSRDPGQGQPQHF,TGTGCCACCAGCAGAGATCCGGGACAGGGCCAGCCCCAGCATTTT
TRBJ1-4,TRBV4-1,-,-,CASSQDPGAANENLFF,TGCGCCAGCAGCCAAGATCCCGGGGCGGCTAATGAAAACCTGTTTTTT
TRBJ2-3,TRBV7-9,many,-,CASSLVRGLDTQYF,TGTGCCAGCAGCTTAGTCCGGGGCTTAGATACGCAGTATTTT
TRBJ1-2,TRBV5-3,-,-,CASSLGPGTYGYTF,TGTGCCAGCAGCTTGGGCCCAGGGACATATGGCTACACCTTC
TRBJ2-1,TRBV12-3/TRBV12-4,few,-,CASTTSGENEQFF,TGTGCCAGCACGACTTCAGGGGAGAATGAGCAGTTCTTC
TRBJ1-2,TRBV12-3/TRBV12-4,once,-,CASRGGERYGYTF,TGTGCCAGTAGGGGGGGGGAGAGATATGGCTACACCTTC
TRBJ2-5,TRBV9,many,-,CASSDGGGGQETQYF,TGTGCCAGCAGTGATGGGGGAGGTGGACAAGAGACCCAGTACTTC
TRBJ1-2,TRBV7-9,-,-,CASSPPDRNYGNTF,TGTGCCAGCAGCCCACCCGACAGAAACTATGGCAACACCTTC
TRBJ2-1,TRBV9,-,-,CASNSGNEQFF,TGTGCCAGCAACAGCGGCAATGAGCAGTTCTTC
TRBJ2-7,TRBV30,many,TRBD2,CAWSRLAGGHEQYF,TGTGCCTGGAGTAGACTAGCGGGGGGCCACGAGCAGTACTTC
TRBJ2-3,TRBV7-6,many,-,CASSLDLGDTQYF,TGTGCCAGCAGCTTAGACCTGGGAGATACGCAGTATTTT
TRBJ2-7,TRBV7-9,few,TRBD2,CASSSETGLETYEQYF,TGTGCCAGCAGCTCCGAAACGGGACTAGAGACTTACGAGCAGTACTTC
TRBJ1-2,TRBV20-1,-,-,CSAQGDGYTF,TGCAGTGCTCAGGGAGATGGCTACACCTTC